Presented here are 29 T cell receptor beta chains from one specimen sequenced in a study of blood T cell repertoires in COVID-19. The data were produced by immunoSEQ multiplex PCR, yet TCRdb's version contains in-frame clones alone and is incomplete. The repertoire holds around 190,000 clones, with 84% as singletons. Sequencing was carried out using peripheral blood. Every receptor here comes from a human donor in a cohort sampled during active COVID-19.

The chain uses TRBV2 and TRBJ1-5; 9 bases fit TRBD1. The CDR3 runs to 15 residues. Germline CDR1 reads SNHLY; CDR2 reads FYNNEI. The ends lost 6 bases at V and 3 bases at J; junction bases unmatched: 6. The CDR3 DNA sequence: TGTGCCAGCAGGAGGGACAGGGAAACCAATCAGCCCCAGCATTTT. As protein: CASRRDRETNQPQHF.

The chain employs TRBV5-1 and TRBJ1-2; D gene unclear. This CDR3 comprises 15 residues. Germline CDR1 and CDR2: SGHRS and YFSETQ. The V end was cut by 4 bases, the J end by 7 bases, with 20 bases between. CDR3 residues: CASSGNTGPSGGYTF. The CDR3 DNA sequence: TGCGCCAGCAGCGGGAATACCGGGCCCAGCGGTGGCTACACCTTC.

The J gene is TRBJ2-7, the V gene TRBV25-1; D is possibly TRBD2 (6 bases). CDR3 length: 14 residues. Germline CDR1 MGHDK, CDR2 SYGVNS. Trimming removed 1 base at V and 0 bases at J, with 7 bases between. The CDR3 coding sequence is TGTGCCAGCAGTGAATCGGGGGACTCCTACGAGCAGTACTTC. It yields the protein CASSESGDSYEQYF.

V is TRBV6-2 or TRBV6-3 and J is TRBJ1-5; D is undetermined. Germline CDR1 and CDR2: MNHEY and SVGEGT. Trimming shortened V by 2 bases and J by 5 bases, and 7 bases separated the two germline ends. This CDR3 is built from 13 residues. The CDR3 bases are TGTGCCAGCAGTTACCCAGGTGATCAGCCCCAGCATTTT. Residues: CASSYPGDQPQHF.

This chain joins TRBV5-5 and TRBJ1-4; 8 bases are shared with TRBD1. This CDR3 is built from 13 residues. V lost 4 bases, J lost 8 bases, and 4 bases stayed unmatched. Looked up from germline, CDR1 is SGHKS and CDR2 is YYEKEE (reference sequence). CDR3 in DNA: TGTGCCAGCAGCGGACAGGGTTCGGAAAAACTGTTTTTT. Its translation: CASSGQGSEKLFF.

The gene calls are TRBV7-2 and TRBJ1-1; 8 nucleotides match TRBD1. J gave up 4 bases and V 5 bases, and 6 bases lay outside the gene matches. Looked up from germline, CDR1 is SGHTA and CDR2 is FQGNSA. This CDR3 is 14 amino acids long. The CDR3 reads CASSPDRGVTEAFF. The CDR3 DNA is TGTGCCAGCAGCCCCGACAGGGGAGTCACTGAAGCTTTCTTT.

The V gene is TRBV28, the J gene TRBJ2-1; 7 bases map to TRBD2. V lost 2 bases and J lost 0; bases outside the gene matches: 4. CDR3 length: 16 amino acids. Per germline, CDR1 MDHEN and CDR2 SYDVKM. The CDR3 sequence is CASSLGLVRSYNEQFF. The CDR3 DNA reads as TGTGCCAGCAGTTTAGGACTAGTTCGCTCCTACAATGAGCAGTTCTTC.

The rearrangement links TRBV5-1 to TRBJ2-7; TRBD1 agrees at 7 bases. From germline, CDR1 is SGHRS and CDR2 YFSETQ. This CDR3 region has 18 residues. J gave up 0 bases and V 4 bases, and 16 bases lay outside the gene matches. The CDR3 region has the DNA TGCGCCAGCAGCGCCGGACAGGTGTCGTTTGGTGTCTCCTACGAGCAGTACTTC. Protein sequence: CASSAGQVSFGVSYEQYF.

The chain recombines TRBV19 with TRBJ2-2, with 9 bases lining up with TRBD1. The V segment lost 5 bases and the J segment 7 bases; nucleotides outside the gene matches: 11. Germline V lookup: CDR1 LNHDA, CDR2 SQIVND (reference sequence). This CDR3 is 16 amino acids long. The CDR3 coding sequence is TGTGCCAGTAGTCTCTCCGGGACAGGGATATTCGGGGAGCTGTTTTTT. It translates to CASSLSGTGIFGELFF. The complete variable domain, with remaining parts taken from reference TRBV19 and TRBJ2-2, reads DGGITQSPKYLFRKEGQNVTLSCEQNLNHDAMYWYRQDPGQGLRLIYYSQIVNDFQKGDIAEGYSVSREKKESFPLTVTSAQKNPTAFYLCASSLSGTGIFGELFFGEGSRLTVL.

V usage is TRBV4-2 and J usage is TRBJ1-6; possibly TRBD1 for D (5 bases). Trimming left V 1 base short and J 14 bases short, with 21 bases between. This CDR3 spans 16 amino acids. Germline values: CDR1 LGHNA, CDR2 YNFKEQ. The CDR3 is CASSQGLGRGQSTLHF. The CDR3 DNA follows: TGTGCCAGCAGCCAAGGGTTGGGGCGGGGCCAGAGTACCCTCCACTTT.

This clone was recorded a few times. The chain uses TRBV5-1 and TRBJ1-5, with D possibly matching TRBD1 (6 bases). V lost 5 bases and J lost 4, with 10 bases in between. CDR3 length: 13 residues. The germline V gene has CDR1 SGHRS and CDR2 YFSETQ. The CDR3 spells CASSSGANQPQHF. For the CDR3, the DNA is TGCGCCAGCAGTTCAGGGGCGAATCAGCCCCAGCATTTT.

The J gene is TRBJ1-5, the V gene TRBV19, with 10 bases lining up with TRBD1. V was pared by 6 bases and J by 3 bases, with 2 bases of the junction left unmatched. Germline V gives CDR1 LNHDA, CDR2 SQIVND (reference sequence). The CDR3 has 14 residues. CDR3 loop: CASRGTGVNQPQHF. The CDR3 DNA reads as TGTGCCAGTAGGGGGACAGGGGTCAATCAGCCCCAGCATTTT. The full variable domain, rest sourced from reference TRBV19 and TRBJ1-5, is DGGITQSPKYLFRKEGQNVTLSCEQNLNHDAMYWYRQDPGQGLRLIYYSQIVNDFQKGDIAEGYSVSREKKESFPLTVTSAQKNPTAFYLCASRGTGVNQPQHFGDGTRLSIL.

The chain combines TRBV19 with TRBJ2-4; 9 positions agree with TRBD2. With 1 base clipped from V and 1 base from J, the junction kept 8 bases outside the gene matches. The CDR3 is 18 residues long. Germline CDR1 and CDR2: LNHDA and SQIVND (reference sequence). Here the CDR3 DNA reads TGTGCCAGTAGTATAGGACTAGCGGAACGCCTGGCCAAAAACATTCAGTACTTC. Protein: CASSIGLAERLAKNIQYF.

The chain carries TRBV27 and TRBJ2-5; 11 bases line up with TRBD2. Germline CDR1 reads MNHEY; CDR2 reads SMNVEV (reference sequence). This CDR3 has 16 residues. The J segment lost 5 bases and the V segment lost 2 bases, leaving 7 bases of the junction unmatched. This CDR3 reads CASSLSWASGGETQYF. CDR3 nucleotides: TGTGCCAGCAGTTTAAGTTGGGCTAGCGGGGGGGAGACCCAGTACTTC.

At least ten counts were recorded for this clone. This sequence joins TRBV28 and TRBJ2-5, with 9 bases matching TRBD1. V was clipped by 6 bases and J by 2 bases; unmatched bases: 1. The germline gives CDR1 MDHEN, CDR2 SYDVKM. The CDR3 contains 13 residues. This CDR3 is CASRTGGQETQYF. The CDR3 nucleotides are TGTGCCAGCAGGACAGGGGGTCAAGAGACCCAGTACTTC.

This chain joins TRBV18 and TRBJ1-1, with 9 bases identical to TRBD1. Germline-derived CDR1 and CDR2 are KGHSH and LQKENI. Germline trimming cut 6 bases from V and 1 base from J; bases unmatched to any gene: 9. The CDR3 is made up of 16 amino acids. The CDR3 DNA is TGTGCCAGCTCGCGTGTCCCGGGACAGGGGAACACTGAAGCTTTCTTT. Translating gives CASSRVPGQGNTEAFF.

The chain recombines TRBV2 with TRBJ2-5; D is ambiguous. There are 12 residues in the CDR3. Germline values: CDR1 SNHLY, CDR2 FYNNEI. Trimming stripped 0 bases from V and 9 bases from J, with 8 bases between. In nucleotides, the CDR3 is TGTGCCAGCAGTGAAGCCGTCCCCTCCCAGTACTTC. Amino acid sequence: CASSEAVPSQYF.

As concerns this clone: The sample has other DNA sequences that encode this CDR3 too. V and J are TRBV3-1 (or the pseudogene TRBV3-2) and TRBJ1-1, with 8 bases lining up with TRBD1. With V trimmed by 1 base and J by 1 base, 2 bases remained unmatched. This CDR3 is 15 amino acids long. CDR1 and CDR2 from the germline V gene are LGHDT and YNNKEL (reference sequence). The CDR3 region is CASSQGDRGNTEAFF. CDR3 DNA sequence: TGTGCCAGCAGCCAAGGCGACAGGGGGAACACTGAAGCTTTCTTT.

In its sample, this clone was seen a few times. This chain connects TRBV4-1 to TRBJ2-7; D is unresolved. With 4 bases removed from V and 3 bases from J, the gap between germline ends came to 16 bases. Germline CDR1 MGHRA, CDR2 YSYEKL. This CDR3 is 15 amino acids long. The CDR3 here is CASSPVAPSIYEQYF. The CDR3 DNA is TGCGCCAGCAGCCCGGTCGCTCCGTCTATCTACGAGCAGTACTTC.

The chain links TRBV19 to TRBJ2-7, with 7 bases that match TRBD1. Germline values: CDR1 LNHDA, CDR2 SQIVND (reference sequence). With V trimmed by 9 bases and J by 4 bases, 12 bases remained unmatched. This CDR3 region has 14 residues. The chain's CDR3 is CASSTRGGVYEQYF. The CDR3 DNA sequence: TGTGCCAGCTCCACCCGAGGGGGCGTATACGAGCAGTACTTC.

This chain links TRBV5-4 with TRBJ2-7; no clear D. CDR3 size: 11 residues. CDR1 is SGHNT, CDR2 YYREEE, per germline (reference sequence). V was cut by 0 bases and J by 7 bases, with 5 bases left in between. The CDR3 is CASSLGAEQYF. The CDR3 DNA reads as TGTGCCAGCAGCTTGGGCGCTGAGCAGTACTTC.

The chain couples TRBV2 to TRBJ2-7; TRBD2 is a possible D gene (5 bases). From germline, CDR1 is SNHLY and CDR2 FYNNEI. The CDR3 covers 14 residues. Trimming took off 4 bases at V and 2 bases at J, with 12 bases between the two ends. The CDR3 reads CASSVLGETYEQYF. CDR3 bases: TGTGCCAGCAGTGTCCTCGGGGAGACCTACGAGCAGTACTTC.

The chain employs TRBV11-2 and TRBJ2-4; D might be TRBD2 (5 bases). Germline V CDR1 and CDR2: SGHAT, FQNNGV. The CDR3 sequence is 16 residues long. V lost 5 bases and J lost 0, with 14 bases in between. CDR3 DNA sequence: TGTGCCAGCAGCAGCCCTCGGGGAAGAGCCAAAAACATTCAGTACTTC. Encoded protein: CASSSPRGRAKNIQYF.

This rearrangement joins TRBV12-3 or TRBV12-4 to TRBJ1-5, with no clear D. V lost 8 bases and J 5 bases, leaving 10 bases between the germline ends. The CDR3 has 12 residues. The CDR3 DNA reads as TGTGCCAGCGGAGATGGCGATCAGCCCCAGCATTTT. Protein sequence: CASGDGDQPQHF.

The genes are TRBV24-1 and TRBJ2-1; 7 bases match TRBD1. Per the germline V gene, CDR1 is KGHDR and CDR2 is SFDVKD. This CDR3 contains 13 residues. V lost 5 bases, J lost 6 bases, and 3 bases stayed unmatched. Written as DNA, the CDR3 is TGTGCCACCAGTGTCGGGACAGTCAATGAGCAGTTCTTC. Translated, it gives CATSVGTVNEQFF.

The genes are TRBV7-8 and TRBJ1-2; D perhaps matches TRBD1 (5 bases). CDR3 length: 14 amino acids. The V end was cut by 5 bases, the J end by 7 bases, with 17 bases between. Germline V gives CDR1 SGHVS, CDR2 FQNEAQ. CDR3 DNA sequence: TGTGCCAGCAGCCCACGATTTCCCGGGGGTGGCTACACCTTC. This translates into CASSPRFPGGGYTF.

V and J are TRBV11-2 and TRBJ2-1, with D perhaps matching TRBD2 (6 bases). CDR3 size: 15 residues. Germline V gives CDR1 SGHAT, CDR2 FQNNGV. The ends were cut back, 1 base at V and 7 bases at J, with 14 bases in the middle. The CDR3 protein is CASSLVGTYENEQFF. The CDR3 DNA reads TGTGCCAGCAGCTTAGTAGGGACTTACGAAAATGAGCAGTTCTTC.

In regard to this clone: Different DNA sequences within this sample yield the same CDR3. The J gene is TRBJ2-1, the V gene TRBV5-1; 10 bases are shared with TRBD2. V was pared by 4 bases and J by 4 bases, with 2 bases of the junction left unmatched. The CDR3 has 14 amino acids. The germline CDR1 and CDR2 sequences are SGHRS and YFSETQ. The CDR3 DNA is TGCGCCAGCAGCCCGGGACTAGCGTACAATGAGCAGTTCTTC. This gives the protein CASSPGLAYNEQFF.

The gene calls are TRBV6-5 and TRBJ1-4; perhaps TRBD1 as D (5 bases). Germline assignment: CDR1 MNHEY and CDR2 SVGAGI. V lost 4 bases to trimming and J lost 3 bases, with 12 bases between them. The CDR3 totals 15 residues. CDR3 sequence (DNA): TGTGCCAGCAGTTCCTCCGGGACTGCTAATGAAAAACTGTTTTTT. Encoded protein: CASSSSGTANEKLFF.